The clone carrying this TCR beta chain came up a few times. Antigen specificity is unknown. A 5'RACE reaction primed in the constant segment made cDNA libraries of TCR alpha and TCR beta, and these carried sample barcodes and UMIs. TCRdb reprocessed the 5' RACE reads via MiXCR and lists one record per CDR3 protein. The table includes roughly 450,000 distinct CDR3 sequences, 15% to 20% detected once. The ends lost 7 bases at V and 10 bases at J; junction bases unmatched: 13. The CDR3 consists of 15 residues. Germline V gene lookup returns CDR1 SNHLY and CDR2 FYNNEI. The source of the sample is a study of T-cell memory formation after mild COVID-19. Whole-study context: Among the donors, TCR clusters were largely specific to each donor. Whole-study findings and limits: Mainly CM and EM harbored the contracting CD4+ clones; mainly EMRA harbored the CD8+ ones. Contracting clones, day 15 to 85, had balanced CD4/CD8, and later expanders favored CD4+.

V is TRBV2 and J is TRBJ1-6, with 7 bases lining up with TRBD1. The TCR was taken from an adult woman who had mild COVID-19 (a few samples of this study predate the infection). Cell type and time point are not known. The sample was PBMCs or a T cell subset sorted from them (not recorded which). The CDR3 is CASTPLGQQQSPLHF. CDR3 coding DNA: TGTGCCAGCACACCCTTGGGACAGCAGCAGTCACCCCTCCACTTT.